By sample fraction, the clone carrying this TCR beta chain is large (0.1 to 1%). Memory CD4+ T cells were sorted as CD4+CD45RO+CD25- cells. The trim removed 6 bases at V and 2 bases at J, leaving 4 bases unmatched. CDR3 length equals 14 residues. The TRBV12-4/TRBJ1-2 clonotypes were amplified using barcode primers with ligated adaptors. In TCRdb, the multiplex PCR reads were re-called with MiXCR into one record per CDR3 protein. The data contain a few hundred distinct CDR3 sequences, around a quarter of them singletons. V is TRBV12-3 or TRBV12-4 and J is TRBJ1-2; 9 nucleotides align to TRBD1. Sequenced: memory CD4+ T cells sorted from blood. Documented subset: memory CD4+ T cells, CD4+CD45RO+CD25-. This receptor was obtained from a female donor with breast cancer. CDR3 protein: CASRLDRGNYGYTF. In DNA form, the CDR3 reads TGTGCCAGCAGGTTGGACAGGGGCAACTATGGCTACACCTTC.